The clone carrying this T cell receptor (beta chain) came up many times. The target antigen is unknown. This sample is drawn from a study of neurological immune-mediated disorders. Study-wide points: The level of TCR clonal expansion was highest in patients with HTLV-1-associated myelopathy and lowest in multiple sclerosis, where it fell below the level seen in healthy controls. Private repertoires in all groups were suggested by the finding that expanded clones across subjects shared no CDR3 amino acid sequences.

Deletions cut 3 bases from V and 4 bases from J, with 9 bases between. CDR3 size: 14 residues. The cDNA came from 5'RACE with 10-nucleotide random UMIs. TCRdb re-called the 5' RACE reads with MiXCR, one entry per CDR3 protein. Counted here are nearly 60,000 distinct CDR3 sequences, roughly 3.5% occurring once; the ten biggest clones make up around 7.5%. The study built unsorted libraries from 2 million PBMCs kept at -80 C. The sequencing sample was made of PBMCs. This chain joins TRBV12-3 or TRBV12-4 and TRBJ1-4, with a weak D call TRBD1 (6 bases). The sequence was collected from a woman aged 55-70 years with multiple sclerosis. The CDR3 nucleotides are TGTGCCAGCAGTTTGGGGGGCCTTAATGAAAAACTGTTTTTT. This translates into CASSLGGLNEKLFF.